Shown below are 2 T cell receptor beta chains from a single sample sequenced in a study of T cell responses to AZD1222 COVID-19 vaccine. Repertoires were generated with immunoSEQ multiplex PCR, while TCRdb's copy carries only in-frame clones and drops some. The table has about 110,000 clones, 70% to 90% seen once; the top ten hold 4.8%. Sequencing used peripheral blood, obtained 28 days after the second AZD1222 dose. These receptors came from an adult who received the AZD1222 COVID-19 vaccine.

The chain has TRBV28 and TRBJ1-2, with a weak D call TRBD1 (5 bases). V was shortened by 8 bases and J by 6 bases, with 19 bases between the two germline ends. The CDR3 sequence is 14 residues long. CDR1 and CDR2 from the germline V gene are MDHEN and SYDVKM. The CDR3 is CASPASRTIDGYTF. The CDR3 coding sequence is TGTGCCAGCCCCGCGTCGAGGACAATCGATGGCTACACCTTC.

CDR3 DNA sequence: TGTGCCAGCTCACCACGTTCGGGGGGGAATGAGCAGTTCTTC. It yields the protein CASSPRSGGNEQFF. This rearrangement joins TRBV18 to TRBJ2-1; 8 positions match TRBD2. The CDR3 length is 14 residues. Trimming took 1 base from V and 7 from J; bases not matched to a gene: 3. The V gene's germline CDR1 is KGHSH and CDR2 LQKENI.